These 30 T cell receptor beta chains share one sample of origin, sequenced in a study of quantifying T cell responses using KT2 cells. Study overall: Reverse transcription used primers in the TCR alpha and beta constant regions.

The cDNA 3' end received a ligated oligonucleotide with a UMI. An equimolar mix of RC1.1 and RC1.2 primed the beta chain across TRBC1 and TRBC2. TCRdb re-derived calls from the UMI-ligation and nested PCR reads in MiXCR, one entry per CDR3 protein. In the table there are tens of thousands of distinct CDR3 sequences, 9% to 15% of which are singletons. The sample comprised PBMCs spiked with cells of the T cell clone KT2. All receptors derive from a human donor.

This clonotype has a count of ten or more. The chain joins TRBV28 to TRBJ2-3; D is ambiguous. Trimming removed 4 bases at V and 7 bases at J, with 12 bases between. Looked up from germline, CDR1 is MDHEN and CDR2 is SYDVKM. This CDR3 contains 13 residues. The CDR3 coding sequence is TGTGCCAGCAGTTGGCCCTGGCGAAATACGCAGTATTTT. Translating it yields CASSWPWRNTQYF.

The chain links TRBV6-1 to TRBJ2-4; weak D call: TRBD1 (6 bases). Germline V gene lookup returns CDR1 MNHNS and CDR2 SASEGT. V lost 5 bases and J 0 bases, leaving 14 bases between the germline ends. This CDR3 is built from 16 residues. CDR3 amino acids: CASSSGTQLAKNIQYF. The CDR3 DNA reads as TGTGCCAGCAGTTCCGGGACACAACTAGCCAAAAACATTCAGTACTTC.

The gene calls are TRBV27 and TRBJ1-1; TRBD1 agrees at 7 bases. Trimming at V came to 8 bases and at J to 5 bases, leaving 8 bases not matched to a gene. The CDR3 totals 13 residues. From germline, CDR1 is MNHEY and CDR2 SMNVEV (reference sequence). The CDR3 sequence is CASQTQGSTEAFF. The CDR3 region has the DNA TGTGCCAGCCAAACACAGGGGAGTACTGAAGCTTTCTTT.

This clonotype has at least ten counts. The gene calls are TRBV7-2 and TRBJ2-5; TRBD2 agrees at 8 bases. The V gene end was trimmed by 5 bases and the J gene end by 5 bases; junction bases not matched to a gene: 7. Germline V gene data show CDR1 as SGHTA and CDR2 as FQGNSA. CDR3 length: 14 amino acids. CDR3 nucleotide sequence: TGTGCCAGCAGCCGTAGCGGGAACTCGGAGACCCAGTACTTC. Amino acids: CASSRSGNSETQYF.

Only a few counts were recorded for this clonotype. The chain joins TRBV29-1 to TRBJ2-7; TRBD1 agrees at 9 bases. The CDR3 runs to 14 residues. The V gene's germline CDR1 is SQVTM and CDR2 ANQGSEA. Losses at the gene ends were 3 bases for V and 3 bases for J; bases not matched to a gene: 6. CDR3 bases: TGCAGCGTTGATGAACCGGGACAGGGCTACGAGCAGTACTTC. It is translated as CSVDEPGQGYEQYF.

This clonotype has ten or more counts. J is TRBJ2-3 and V is TRBV20-1; D is perhaps TRBD1 or TRBD2 (5 bases each). The V gene lost 1 base and the J gene lost 4 bases, with 15 bases spanning the gap. The CDR3 totals 15 residues. Germline lookup yields CDR1 DFQATT and CDR2 SNEGSKA (reference sequence). This chain's CDR3 is CSARVGRGRADTQYF. The CDR3, as DNA: TGCAGTGCTAGAGTTGGGAGAGGCAGGGCAGATACGCAGTATTTT.

The chain is built from TRBV7-2 and TRBJ1-1; perhaps TRBD1 as D (6 bases). The germline CDR1 and CDR2 sequences are SGHTA and FQGNSA. This CDR3 is 16 amino acids long. Trimming left V 2 bases short and J 5 bases short, with 18 bases between. The DNA of the CDR3 is TGTGCCAGCAGCTTATCTGGGGGGCCCTTGAGGACTGAAGCTTTCTTT. Translation: CASSLSGGPLRTEAFF.

A few counts support this clonotype. J is TRBJ2-5 and V is TRBV12-3 or TRBV12-4; TRBD1 matches 10 bases. The CDR3 contains 15 residues. V shed 3 bases and J 3 bases; nucleotides not matched to a gene: 4. The CDR3 nucleotides read TGTGCCAGCAGTTTTGGCGGGACAGGGGAAGAGACCCAGTACTTC. It translates to CASSFGGTGEETQYF.

This clonotype appeared a few times. The chain uses TRBV7-9 and TRBJ2-1; 11 positions agree with TRBD2. This CDR3 contains 15 residues. V lost 4 bases and J lost 7; bases outside the gene matches: 6. Germline values: CDR1 SEHNR, CDR2 FQNEAQ (reference sequence). CDR3 coding DNA: TGTGCCAGCAGCTCCGTAGCGGGGGGGCTAAATGAGCAGTTCTTC. Translation: CASSSVAGGLNEQFF.

The chain uses TRBV29-1 and TRBJ1-5; possible D gene TRBD1, 6 bases. The germline V gene encodes CDR1 SQVTM and CDR2 ANQGSEA. V dropped 5 bases and J dropped 3 bases, with 14 bases sitting between them. The CDR3 spans 14 residues. CDR3 in amino acids: CSVSEGGHNQPQHF. CDR3 bases: TGCAGCGTTTCCGAAGGGGGGCACAATCAGCCCCAGCATTTT.

This clonotype occurred a few times. This sequence joins TRBV9 and TRBJ2-1; 7 nucleotides match TRBD2. This CDR3 is 17 amino acids long. The germline CDR1 and CDR2 sequences are SGDLS and YYNGEE. With 3 bases clipped from V and 7 bases from J, the junction kept 16 bases outside the gene matches. The CDR3 sequence is CASSARDYHGRGNEQFF. The CDR3 nucleotides are TGTGCCAGCAGCGCCCGGGACTACCACGGAAGAGGGAATGAGCAGTTCTTC. The full variable domain, with the rest looked up from reference TRBV9 and TRBJ2-1, is DSGVTQTPKHLITATGQRVTLRCSPRSGDLSVYWYQQSLDQGLQFLIQYYNGEERAKGNILERFSAQQFPDLHSELNLSSLELGDSALYFCASSARDYHGRGNEQFFGPGTRLTVL.

This clonotype has a count of ten or more. The chain couples TRBV6-6 to TRBJ2-4; tentatively, D is TRBD1 or TRBD2 (5 bases each). There are 14 residues in the CDR3. The germline V gene encodes CDR1 MNHNY and CDR2 SVGAGI (reference sequence). Trimming left V 5 bases short and J 0 bases short, with 8 bases between. CDR3 protein: CASSEGTAKNIQYF. The DNA of the CDR3 is TGTGCCAGCAGTGAGGGGACAGCCAAAAACATTCAGTACTTC.

Concerning this clonotype: A much bigger clone sits one base away, suggesting this may be a read error. This chain links TRBV6-2 or TRBV6-3 with TRBJ2-4, with 14 bases identical to TRBD2. V dropped 8 bases and J dropped 10; count of bases not matched to a gene: 10. The CDR3 has 15 residues. Germline V gives CDR1 MNHEY, CDR2 SVGEGT. CDR3 loop: CASGGTGTSGSIQYF. The CDR3 nucleotides are TGTGCCAGCGGAGGGACCGGGACTAGCGGGAGTATTCAGTACTTC.

This clonotype was seen a few times. This rearrangement joins TRBV2 to TRBJ2-2, with D possibly being TRBD1 (6 bases). Germline CDR1 and CDR2: SNHLY and FYNNEI. The CDR3 covers 16 residues. The V end was cut by 2 bases, the J end by 5 bases, with 15 bases between. DNA for the CDR3: TGTGCCAGCAGTGAACCGAAAACCGGGACAACCGGGGAGCTGTTTTTT. Encoded protein: CASSEPKTGTTGELFF.

The chain links TRBV18 to TRBJ2-3; D is perhaps TRBD1 (6 bases). The CDR3 spans 16 residues. The germline V gene has CDR1 KGHSH and CDR2 LQKENI. V lost 3 bases and J 0 bases, leaving 13 bases between the germline ends. In DNA, the CDR3 is TGTGCCAGCTCACCGCAAACAGGGTTTAGCACAGATACGCAGTATTTT. Protein sequence: CASSPQTGFSTDTQYF.

This clonotype was counted between two and nine times. The CDR3 sequence: CASSPRSYNSPLHF. The CDR3 nucleotides read TGTGCCAGCAGTCCTCGCTCCTATAATTCACCCCTCCACTTT. This chain connects TRBV6-1 to TRBJ1-6; D is unclear. Trimming stripped 5 bases from V and 0 bases from J, with 5 bases between. CDR1 is MNHNS and CDR2 is SASEGT in the germline V gene. The CDR3 contains 14 residues.

Comments on this clonotype: This CDR3 fails to terminate in the conserved phenylalanine or tryptophan, so it likely reflects a read error. The chain employs TRBV11-2 and TRBJ2-6; D is unclear. V lost 5 bases to trimming and J lost 0 bases, with 8 bases between them. The germline V gene encodes CDR1 SGHAT and CDR2 FQNNGV. The CDR3 has 15 amino acids. The CDR3 sequence is CASSRRGSGANVLTL. DNA of the CDR3: TGTGCCAGCAGCCGACGTGGCTCTGGGGCCAACGTCCTGACTCTC.

This clonotype was counted ten times or more. CDR3 DNA sequence: TGCAGCGTTGAACTCGGCGTGGGAGGGAATCAGCCCCAGCATTTT. It specifies CSVELGVGGNQPQHF. The chain is built from TRBV29-1 and TRBJ1-5, with D hard to call. Germline CDR1 SQVTM, CDR2 ANQGSEA. Trimming cost V 2 bases and J 4 bases, with 15 bases left between them. CDR3 size: 15 residues.

The chain recombines TRBV7-9 with TRBJ2-1; D may be TRBD1 or TRBD2 (6 bases each). The CDR3 length is 14 residues. Germline V gives CDR1 SEHNR, CDR2 FQNEAQ (reference sequence). V was pared by 3 bases and J by 8 bases, with 14 bases between. CDR3: CASSFNYREDEQFF. DNA for the CDR3: TGTGCCAGCAGCTTCAATTACAGGGAGGATGAGCAGTTCTTC.

The chain couples TRBV10-3 to TRBJ2-3; a possible D gene is TRBD2 (6 bases). V dropped 2 bases and J dropped 1 base, with 19 bases sitting between them. The CDR3 runs to 18 residues. Germline V gene data show CDR1 as ENHRY and CDR2 as SYGVKD. The CDR3 region is CAISENRGGVGGTDTQYF. The CDR3 DNA reads as TGTGCCATCAGTGAGAATAGGGGCGGGGTGGGTGGCACAGATACGCAGTATTTT.

This clonotype was seen a few times. CDR3 sequence: CASSPDIGQPGEQYF. The CDR3 coding sequence is TGTGCCAGCAGCCCGGACATCGGACAGCCGGGCGAGCAGTACTTC. The rearrangement links TRBV9 to TRBJ2-7; D might be TRBD1 (6 bases). Trimming cost V 4 bases and J 6 bases, with 20 bases left between them. Germline CDR1 reads SGDLS; CDR2 reads YYNGEE. The CDR3 consists of 15 residues.

This clonotype was found a few times. The CDR3 protein is CASSQDYWGMSYEQYF. The CDR3 DNA sequence: TGCGCCAGCAGCCAAGATTACTGGGGTATGAGTTACGAGCAGTACTTC. This chain links TRBV4-1 with TRBJ2-7; D is uncertain. Germline CDR1 and CDR2: MGHRA and YSYEKL. This CDR3 is 16 amino acids long. V was shortened by 0 bases and J by 4 bases, with 16 bases between the two germline ends.

This clonotype was recorded a few times. The chain joins TRBV2 to TRBJ2-7; 8 bases fit TRBD1. J was trimmed by 0 bases and V by 6 bases; bases with no gene match: 7. Looked up from germline, CDR1 is SNHLY and CDR2 is FYNNEI. The CDR3 runs 15 residues. The CDR3 sequence: CASSLNRGASYEQYF. The CDR3 DNA reads TGTGCCAGCAGCCTAAACAGGGGGGCCTCCTACGAGCAGTACTTC.

The V call is TRBV9, the J call TRBJ2-3, with 9 bases lining up with TRBD2. Germline-derived CDR1 and CDR2 are SGDLS and YYNGEE. CDR3 length: 17 residues. V dropped 4 bases and J dropped 0; count of bases not matched to a gene: 9. As DNA, the CDR3 is TGTGCCAGCAGCCCCCGCGGGGGGGGGCGCAGCACAGATACGCAGTATTTT. Its translation: CASSPRGGGRSTDTQYF.

DNA for the CDR3: TGTGCCAGCAGCGTAGATGCCAGGGTGAACACTGAAGCTTTCTTT. This codes for CASSVDARVNTEAFF. V is TRBV9 and J is TRBJ1-1, with D possibly matching TRBD1 (5 bases). Germline-derived CDR1 and CDR2 are SGDLS and YYNGEE. The CDR3 is 15 residues long. Trimming left V 0 bases short and J 0 bases short, with 9 bases between.

In this sample, this clonotype turned up many times. The chain links TRBV12-3 or TRBV12-4 to TRBJ1-2, with 10 bases fitting TRBD1. This CDR3 comprises 16 residues. V gave up 6 bases and J gave up 7 bases; unmatched junction bases: 14. This CDR3 is CASSSILTGGVGGYTF. CDR3 DNA: TGTGCCAGCAGCTCCATTTTGACAGGGGGCGTTGGTGGCTACACCTTC.

The chain recombines TRBV5-1 with TRBJ1-5; D call uncertain. CDR1 and CDR2 from the germline V gene are SGHRS and YFSETQ. The ends were cut back, 7 bases at V and 1 base at J, with 9 bases in the middle. This CDR3 contains 13 residues. CDR3 bases: TGCGCCAGCGCCCTAAAGAGCAATCAGCCCCAGCATTTT. This codes for CASALKSNQPQHF.

This clonotype was counted many times. This rearrangement joins TRBV10-1 to TRBJ2-2; D is unclear. V was trimmed by 3 bases and J by 5 bases, leaving 10 bases between them. Per germline, CDR1 WNHNN and CDR2 SYGVQD (reference sequence). CDR3 length equals 14 residues. DNA of the CDR3: TGCGCCAGCAGTGACCGTCTAGAAACCGGGGAGCTGTTTTTT. Amino acid sequence: CASSDRLETGELFF.

In this sample, this clonotype turned up a few times. The genes are TRBV5-1 and TRBJ2-5; D uncertain. This CDR3 comprises 12 residues. V lost 4 bases, J lost 5 bases, and 9 bases lay in between. Germline V gene data show CDR1 as SGHRS and CDR2 as YFSETQ. The chain's CDR3 is CASSPHEETQYF. As DNA, the CDR3 is TGCGCCAGCAGCCCCCACGAGGAGACCCAGTACTTC.

This chain links TRBV20-1 with TRBJ1-5, with D unclear. The V end was cut by 0 bases, the J end by 2 bases, with 20 bases between. The germline gives CDR1 DFQATT, CDR2 SNEGSKA (reference sequence). CDR3 size: 18 residues. CDR3 bases: TGCAGTGCTAGAGACCAACTAGCCAGCCAAGCAGGCAATCAGCCCCAGCATTTT. Protein product: CSARDQLASQAGNQPQHF.